The 11 T cell receptor beta chains reported below all come from one sample, sequenced in a study of cytomegalovirus exposure and HLA in healthy donors (dated by TCRdb to about 2017). Library creation used the immunoSEQ multiplex PCR assay. A mixture of 60 forward primers for TCR Vbeta segments and 13 reverse primers for TCR Jbeta segments was used in the multiplex PCR. This immuneACCESS table, as held by TCRdb, lists in-frame sequences with V and J called but not all clones. Of the missing ones, under half trace to an unresolved V gene in checked studies; the others have no known cause. In all, the sample holds 120,000 or so clones, and about 72% of those were seen once. The ten largest clones take up 4.9% of the sample. The sequenced sample was PBMCs. These receptors were collected from a man in his fifties or sixties in good health and CMV-seropositive.

The V call is TRBV7-9, the J call TRBJ1-1; TRBD1 might be the D (6 bases). V was cut by 6 bases and J by 5 bases, with 13 bases left in between. Germline CDR1 is SEHNR and CDR2 is FQNEAQ (reference sequence). This CDR3 has 13 amino acids. CDR3 in amino acids: CASRPTGFTEAFF. The CDR3 nucleotides are TGTGCCAGCAGACCTACAGGGTTTACTGAAGCTTTCTTT.

There are a few counts of this clone. This chain links TRBV4-3 with TRBJ1-1; D possibly corresponds to TRBD1 (6 bases). Germline-derived CDR1 and CDR2 are LGHNA and YSLEER. This CDR3 contains 13 residues. Trimming left V 0 bases short and J 8 bases short, with 10 bases between. Here the CDR3 reads CASSQETGNEAFF. DNA of the CDR3: TGCGCCAGCAGCCAAGAAACAGGGAACGAAGCTTTCTTT.

The gene calls are TRBV5-4 and TRBJ2-2; TRBD2 might be the D (7 bases). V shed 6 bases and J shed 2 bases, with 14 bases lying between them. Germline CDR1 and CDR2: SGHNT and YYREEE (reference sequence). The CDR3 consists of 15 residues. The CDR3 nucleotides read TGTGCCAGCACCACGGGGGGCTCCAACACCGGGGAGCTGTTTTTT. Protein sequence: CASTTGGSNTGELFF. Looking up the rest from reference TRBV5-4 and TRBJ2-2 gives the full variable domain: ETGVTQSPTHLIKTRGQQVTLRCSSQSGHNTVSWYQQALGQGPQFIFQYYREEENGRGNFPPRFSGLQFPNYSSELNVNALELDDSALYLCASTTGGSNTGELFFGEGSRLTVL.

This chain connects TRBV7-8 to TRBJ2-7; 12 bases are a match to TRBD1. Germline V gives CDR1 SGHVS, CDR2 FQNEAQ. V lost 5 bases, J lost 4 bases, and 3 bases stayed unmatched. The CDR3 is 14 residues long. The CDR3 DNA reads TGTGCCAGCAGCCTGGGACAGGGGGCGTACGAGCAGTACTTC. Translation gives CASSLGQGAYEQYF.

In its sample, this clone was seen a few times. The chain joins TRBV6-5 to TRBJ1-2, with D perhaps TRBD1 (5 bases). The ends were cut back, 10 bases at V and 8 bases at J, with 17 bases in the middle. This CDR3 contains 12 residues. Germline assignment: CDR1 MNHEY and CDR2 SVGAGI. The CDR3 sequence: CATLKGGDGYTF. For the CDR3, the DNA is TGTGCCACCCTGAAAGGAGGGGACGGCTACACCTTC.

The chain recombines TRBV18 with TRBJ2-1; D unresolved. The CDR3 contains 13 residues. Trimming took off 5 bases at V and 2 bases at J, with 7 bases between the two ends. CDR1 is KGHSH and CDR2 is LQKENI in the germline V gene. This chain's CDR3 is CASSVTTYNEQFF. In DNA form, the CDR3 reads TGTGCCAGCTCAGTCACTACCTACAATGAGCAGTTCTTC. Full variable domain (rest looked up from reference TRBV18 and TRBJ2-1): NAGVMQNPRHLVRRRGQEARLRCSPMKGHSHVYWYRQLPEEGLKFMVYLQKENIIDESGMPKERFSAEFPKEGPSILRIQQVVRGDSAAYFCASSVTTYNEQFFGPGTRLTVL.

This clone came up once. J is TRBJ2-7 and V is TRBV7-9; the match to TRBD1 covers 10 bases. The V gene's germline CDR1 is SEHNR and CDR2 FQNEAQ (reference sequence). Unmatched junction bases numbered 5, after V lost 3 bases and J lost 6 bases. There are 14 residues in the CDR3. The CDR3 region has the DNA TGTGCCAGCAGCTTCGACAGGGGGCTAGGCGAGCAGTACTTC. Protein product: CASSFDRGLGEQYF.

A few counts support this clone. The chain links TRBV4-1 to TRBJ1-2; D is possibly TRBD1 (6 bases). V was shortened by 1 base and J by 14 bases, with 17 bases between the two germline ends. Germline CDR1 reads MGHRA; CDR2 reads YSYEKL. The CDR3 has 13 amino acids. This CDR3 reads CASSQGQGKTKTF. The DNA of the CDR3 is TGCGCCAGCAGCCAAGGGCAGGGGAAGACCAAGACCTTC.

The chain uses TRBV15 and TRBJ2-2, with 10 bases aligning to TRBD2. CDR3 length: 19 residues. Germline-derived CDR1 and CDR2 are LNHNV and YYDKDF (reference sequence). The ends lost 0 bases at V and 6 bases at J; junction bases unmatched: 13. The CDR3 nucleotides are TGTGCCACCAGCAGAGATCATTTTACTAGCGGGGTGGCCGCCGGGGAGCTGTTTTTT. This codes for CATSRDHFTSGVAAGELFF.

The V gene is TRBV13, the J gene TRBJ2-7, with D possibly being TRBD1 (5 bases). V gave up 6 bases and J gave up 5 bases, with 20 bases separating them. CDR3 length: 15 amino acids. Germline V CDR1 and CDR2: PRHDT, FYEKMQ (reference sequence). Written as DNA, the CDR3 is TGTGCCAGCAGAAGGGAAGGGGCCTTTATGCACGAGCAGTACTTC. It translates to CASRREGAFMHEQYF.

The chain has TRBV5-1 and TRBJ1-1, with a tentative D call TRBD1 (5 bases). The length of the CDR3 is 17 residues. The germline gives CDR1 SGHRS, CDR2 YFSETQ. Trimming left V 0 bases short and J 1 base short, with 16 bases between. The CDR3 DNA is TGCGCCAGCAGCTTGGCCCTTCCCGGGACTGCGAACACTGAAGCTTTCTTT. The encoded protein is CASSLALPGTANTEAFF.